What follows describes a single T cell receptor beta chain. The antigen is undetermined. Next came a second PCR, run for about 7 to 12 cycles, which used a sample-barcoded 5' primer along with a J-beta primer mix. TCRdb recomputed calls from the 5' RACE reads with MiXCR, one row per CDR3 protein. The data contain 700,000 to 850,000 distinct CDR3 sequences, roughly 34% of them seen just once; the ten biggest clones take up 13%. Russia was home to the donors, healthy Caucasian individuals aged about 6 to 90. The sample originates from a study of blood T cells in healthy people across ages. Germline lookup yields CDR1 MGHRA and CDR2 YSYEKL. The CDR3 length is 14 residues. V was pared by 4 bases and J by 5 bases, with 14 bases between. Study outcomes and limitations: Expanded clonotype changes were possibly confounded by unknown donor CMV status. Observed TCR beta diversity showed a strong correlation with the percentage of naive T cells as measured by flow cytometry. Roughly linearly, TCR beta diversity per million T cells fell as age increased.

The V and J genes are TRBV4-1 and TRBJ1-2, with D hard to call. The TCR sequence derives from a man in his late teens or twenties in good health. Input material: blood. The CDR3 bases are TGCGCCAGCAGCCTGCGTCCGGGCCAATATGGCTACACCTTC. Residues: CASSLRPGQYGYTF.